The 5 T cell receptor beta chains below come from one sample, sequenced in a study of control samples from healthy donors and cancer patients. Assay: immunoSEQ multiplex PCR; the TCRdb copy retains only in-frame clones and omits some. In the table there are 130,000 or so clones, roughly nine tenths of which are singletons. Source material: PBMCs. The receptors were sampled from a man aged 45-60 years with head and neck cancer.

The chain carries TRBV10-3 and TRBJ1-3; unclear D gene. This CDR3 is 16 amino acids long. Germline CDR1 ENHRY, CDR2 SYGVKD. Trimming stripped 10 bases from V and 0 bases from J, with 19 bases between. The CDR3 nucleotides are TGTGCCACCGGGGAAAGCGGTCCCGGCTCTGGAAACACCATATATTTT. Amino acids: CATGESGPGSGNTIYF.

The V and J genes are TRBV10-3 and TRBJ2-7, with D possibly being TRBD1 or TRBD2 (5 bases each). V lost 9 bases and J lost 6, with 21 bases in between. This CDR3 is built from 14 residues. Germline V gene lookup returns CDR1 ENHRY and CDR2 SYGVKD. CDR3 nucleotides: TGTGCCATTTCGAGGGGAATAGGCCCTTCCGAGCAGTACTTC. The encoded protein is CAISRGIGPSEQYF.

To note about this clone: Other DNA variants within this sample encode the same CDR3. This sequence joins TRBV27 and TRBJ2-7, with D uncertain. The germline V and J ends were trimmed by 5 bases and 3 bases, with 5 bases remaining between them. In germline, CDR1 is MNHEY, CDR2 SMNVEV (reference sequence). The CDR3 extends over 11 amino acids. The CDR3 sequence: CASSLGYEQYF. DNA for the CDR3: TGTGCCAGCAGTCTGGGCTACGAGCAGTACTTC.

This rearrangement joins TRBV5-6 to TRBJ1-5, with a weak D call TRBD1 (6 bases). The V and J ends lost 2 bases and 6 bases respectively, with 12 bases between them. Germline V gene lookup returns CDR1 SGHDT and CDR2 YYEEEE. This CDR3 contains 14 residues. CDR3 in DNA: TGTGCCAGCAGCTTCAGGGGTACAGGTCAGCCCCAGCATTTT. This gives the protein CASSFRGTGQPQHF.

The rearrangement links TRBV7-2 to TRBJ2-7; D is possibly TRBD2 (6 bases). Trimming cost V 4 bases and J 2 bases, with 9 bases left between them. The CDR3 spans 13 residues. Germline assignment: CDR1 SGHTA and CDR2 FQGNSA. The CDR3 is CASSSAGAYEQYF. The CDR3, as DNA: TGTGCCAGCAGCTCAGCGGGTGCCTACGAGCAGTACTTC. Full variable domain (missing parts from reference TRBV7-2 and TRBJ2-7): GAGVSQSPSNKVTEKGKDVELRCDPISGHTALYWYRQSLGQGLEFLIYFQGNSAPDKSGLPSDRFSAERTGGSVSTLTIQRTQQEDSAVYLCASSSAGAYEQYFGPGTRLTVT.